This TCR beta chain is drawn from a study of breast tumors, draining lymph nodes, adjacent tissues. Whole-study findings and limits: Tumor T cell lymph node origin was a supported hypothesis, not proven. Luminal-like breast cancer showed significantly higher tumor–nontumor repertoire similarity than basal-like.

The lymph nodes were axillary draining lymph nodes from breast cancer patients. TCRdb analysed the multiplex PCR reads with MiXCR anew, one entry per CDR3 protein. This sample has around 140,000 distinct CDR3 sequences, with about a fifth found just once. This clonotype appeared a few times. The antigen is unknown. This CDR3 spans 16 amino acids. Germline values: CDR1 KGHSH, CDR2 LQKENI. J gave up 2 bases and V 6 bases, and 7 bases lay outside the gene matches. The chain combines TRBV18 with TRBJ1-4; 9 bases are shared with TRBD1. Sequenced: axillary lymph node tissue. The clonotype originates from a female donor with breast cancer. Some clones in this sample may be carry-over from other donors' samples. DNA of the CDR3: TGTGCCAGCTCCCCCGGACAGGGGCGGACTAATGAAAAACTGTTTTTT. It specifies CASSPGQGRTNEKLFF.